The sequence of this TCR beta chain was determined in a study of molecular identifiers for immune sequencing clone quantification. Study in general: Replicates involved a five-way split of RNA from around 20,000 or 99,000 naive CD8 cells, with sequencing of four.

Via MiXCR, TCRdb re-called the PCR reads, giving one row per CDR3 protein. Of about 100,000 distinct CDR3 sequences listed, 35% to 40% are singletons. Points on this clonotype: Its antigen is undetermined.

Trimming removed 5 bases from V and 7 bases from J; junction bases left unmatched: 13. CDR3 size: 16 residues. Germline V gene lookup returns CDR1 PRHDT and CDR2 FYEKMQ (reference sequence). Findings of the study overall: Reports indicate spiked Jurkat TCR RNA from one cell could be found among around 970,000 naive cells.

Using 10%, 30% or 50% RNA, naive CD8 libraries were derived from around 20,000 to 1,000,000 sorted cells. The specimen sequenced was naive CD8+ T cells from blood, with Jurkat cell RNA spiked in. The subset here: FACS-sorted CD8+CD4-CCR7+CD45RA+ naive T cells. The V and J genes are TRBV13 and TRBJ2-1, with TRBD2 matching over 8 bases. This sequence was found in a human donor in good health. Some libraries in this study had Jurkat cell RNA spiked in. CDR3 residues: CASSPRGSGRDNEQFF. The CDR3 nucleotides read TGTGCCAGCAGCCCGCGGGGAAGCGGGAGAGATAATGAGCAGTTCTTC.